These 24 T cell receptor beta chains share one sample of origin, sequenced in a study of blood T cell repertoires in COVID-19. Here immunoSEQ multiplex PCR was the method, and the copy in TCRdb shows in-frame clones only, minus some. Here the sample spans hundreds of thousands of clones, around 89% being singletons. The sequenced sample was peripheral blood. These receptors were taken from a woman aged 25 to 39 with acute or convalescent COVID-19.

In its sample, this clone was seen once. The chain couples TRBV27 to TRBJ1-1; D unresolved. V dropped 5 bases and J dropped 3 bases, with 10 bases sitting between them. Germline V lookup: CDR1 MNHEY, CDR2 SMNVEV (reference sequence). The CDR3 is 13 residues long. CDR3 in DNA: TGTGCCAGCAGTGATTCCGGTGACACTGAAGCTTTCTTT. Protein sequence: CASSDSGDTEAFF.

This chain uses TRBV28 with TRBJ1-2, with D tentatively TRBD1 (6 bases). With 6 bases removed from V and 8 bases from J, the gap between germline ends came to 25 bases. The CDR3 is 16 residues long. CDR1 and CDR2 (germline): MDHEN, SYDVKM. The CDR3 here is CASSPRTAGNMEGYTF. CDR3 nucleotide sequence: TGTGCCAGCAGCCCGCGGACAGCAGGCAATATGGAAGGCTACACCTTC.

In its sample, this clone was seen a few times. The V gene is TRBV5-4, the J gene TRBJ2-7, with 10 positions matching TRBD1. The trim removed 3 bases at V and 3 bases at J, leaving 3 bases unmatched. Germline V CDR1 and CDR2: SGHNT, YYREEE (reference sequence). There are 14 residues in the CDR3. As DNA, the CDR3 is TGTGCCAGCAGCTCGGACAGGGGGAACTACGAGCAGTACTTC. Its translation is CASSSDRGNYEQYF.

The rearrangement joins TRBV3-1 (or the pseudogene TRBV3-2) to TRBJ2-4, with 7 bases matching TRBD1. CDR1 and CDR2 (germline): LGHDT, YNNKEL (reference sequence). V was pared by 5 bases and J by 5 bases, with 6 bases of the junction left unmatched. The CDR3 has 14 residues. CDR3 protein: CASSWTGSENIQYF. CDR3 sequence (DNA): TGTGCCAGCAGCTGGACAGGTTCGGAAAACATTCAGTACTTC.

This clone has just one count. The chain carries TRBV2 and TRBJ2-3; weak D call: TRBD2 (5 bases). CDR3 length: 15 amino acids. V was trimmed by 5 bases and J by 2 bases, leaving 14 bases between them. Germline-derived CDR1 and CDR2 are SNHLY and FYNNEI. CDR3 in amino acids: CASSRLRAPTDTQYF. CDR3 bases: TGTGCCAGCAGTCGGTTGAGGGCCCCCACAGATACGCAGTATTTT. Drawing the rest from reference TRBV2 and TRBJ2-3, the complete variable domain is EPEVTQTPSHQVTQMGQEVILRCVPISNHLYFYWYRQILGQKVEFLVSFYNNEISEKSEIFDDQFSVERPDGSNFTLKIRSTKLEDSAMYFCASSRLRAPTDTQYFGPGTRLTVL.

This chain joins TRBV7-9 and TRBJ2-1; 9 bases are a match to TRBD1. V shed 5 bases and J 1 base; nucleotides not matched to a gene: 3. CDR3 length equals 15 residues. Germline V gives CDR1 SEHNR, CDR2 FQNEAQ (reference sequence). The CDR3 DNA is TGTGCCAGCAGCCCAGGACAGGGGTCCTACAATGAGCAGTTCTTC. Its translation is CASSPGQGSYNEQFF.

The genes are TRBV5-1 and TRBJ2-1; D may be TRBD1 (5 bases). The CDR3 runs 15 residues. V lost 1 base to trimming and J lost 2 bases, with 10 bases between them. Germline CDR1 is SGHRS and CDR2 is YFSETQ. CDR3 loop: CASSLSAGPYNEQFF. The CDR3 DNA follows: TGCGCCAGCAGCTTGTCGGCAGGGCCCTACAATGAGCAGTTCTTC.

This sequence joins TRBV10-1 and TRBJ2-2; a weak D match, TRBD1 (7 bases). V was pared by 5 bases and J by 4 bases, with 14 bases between. This CDR3 spans 15 amino acids. Germline V gives CDR1 WNHNN, CDR2 SYGVQD (reference sequence). CDR3 bases: TGCGCCAGCAGTTACGCCCAGGGGGGCACCGGGGAGCTGTTTTTT. This encodes CASSYAQGGTGELFF.

V usage is TRBV3-1 (or the pseudogene TRBV3-2) and J usage is TRBJ2-2; 8 bases fit TRBD1. Germline V gene lookup returns CDR1 LGHDT and CDR2 YNNKEL (reference sequence). This CDR3 comprises 17 residues. The V and J ends lost 0 bases and 5 bases, in that order; junction bases with no gene match: 8. CDR3 residues: CASSQDRLTGVTGELFF. The CDR3 DNA sequence: TGTGCCAGCAGCCAAGATCGTCTGACAGGGGTTACCGGGGAGCTGTTTTTT.

This clone was counted a few times. Other DNA sequences in this specimen translate into the identical CDR3. This chain links TRBV28 with TRBJ2-7; D may be TRBD2 (6 bases). Germline-derived CDR1 and CDR2 are MDHEN and SYDVKM. The CDR3 contains 13 residues. V lost 3 bases to trimming and J lost 3 bases, with 9 bases between them. The CDR3 nucleotides are TGTGCCAGCAGTTTGACGGGGGTCTACGAGCAGTACTTC. This sequence encodes CASSLTGVYEQYF.

This clone was seen a few times. The J gene is TRBJ1-2, the V gene TRBV5-5; 9 positions match TRBD1. With V trimmed by 0 bases and J by 5 bases, 2 bases remained unmatched. Germline V gives CDR1 SGHKS, CDR2 YYEKEE (reference sequence). CDR3 length: 14 amino acids. The CDR3 DNA reads as TGTGCCAGCAGCTTGGACAGGGGGCGTTATGGCTACACCTTC. It yields the protein CASSLDRGRYGYTF.

The CDR3 is CASIPGRDRELLNTEAFF. The DNA for the CDR3 is TGTGCCAGTATCCCAGGAAGGGACAGGGAGTTGCTGAACACTGAAGCTTTCTTT. The J gene is TRBJ1-1, the V gene TRBV19; 9 nucleotides align to TRBD1. The CDR3 is 18 residues long. Germline V CDR1 and CDR2: LNHDA, SQIVND (reference sequence). V shed 7 bases and J 0 bases; nucleotides not matched to a gene: 15.

The CDR3 bases are TGTGCCAGCAGCCAAGGAAGGGGCACCTACGAGCAGTACTTC. This gives the protein CASSQGRGTYEQYF. The chain couples TRBV5-6 to TRBJ2-7; TRBD1 might be the D (5 bases). Trimming removed 4 bases at V and 2 bases at J, with 13 bases between. CDR3 size: 14 residues. Germline-derived CDR1 and CDR2 are SGHDT and YYEEEE.

This clone was seen only once. The chain uses TRBV12-5 and TRBJ1-1; D might be TRBD1 (6 bases). V lost 2 bases, J lost 4 bases, and 8 bases lay in between. This CDR3 has 13 residues. Germline lookup yields CDR1 LGHNT and CDR2 FRNRAP. CDR3 sequence reads: CASGLRGGTEAFF. CDR3 DNA sequence: TGTGCTAGTGGTTTGAGGGGGGGCACTGAAGCTTTCTTT.

The chain joins TRBV6-5 to TRBJ2-1; 8 bases line up with TRBD2. V trimming: 6 bases; J trimming: 2 bases; junction bases outside the gene matches: 3. The CDR3 contains 14 residues. Looked up from germline, CDR1 is MNHEY and CDR2 is SVGAGI. The CDR3 DNA reads TGTGCCAGCAGCTGGGGACTAGCCTACAATGAGCAGTTCTTC. Its translation: CASSWGLAYNEQFF.

The chain links TRBV3-1 (or the pseudogene TRBV3-2) to TRBJ2-7; 7 bases are shared with TRBD1. Germline CDR1 reads LGHDT; CDR2 reads YNNKEL (reference sequence). The V segment lost 4 bases and the J segment 4 bases; nucleotides outside the gene matches: 7. The CDR3 extends over 14 amino acids. CDR3 sequence: CASSPDRASYEQYF. The CDR3 coding sequence is TGTGCCAGCAGCCCTGACAGGGCGTCTTACGAGCAGTACTTC.

The chain recombines TRBV24-1 with TRBJ2-1, with a possible D match to TRBD1 (7 bases). The ends were cut back, 5 bases at V and 5 bases at J, with 9 bases in the middle. Per the germline V gene, CDR1 is KGHDR and CDR2 is SFDVKD. This CDR3 comprises 13 residues. The chain's CDR3 is CATSAGGNNEQFF. The CDR3 bases are TGTGCCACCAGTGCAGGGGGGAACAATGAGCAGTTCTTC.

This clone was counted only a few times. This chain's CDR3 is CASSSSSYNEQFF. The CDR3 bases are TGCGCCAGCAGTTCTAGTTCCTACAATGAGCAGTTCTTC. V usage is TRBV10-1 and J usage is TRBJ2-1, with unresolved D. Trimming cost V 5 bases and J 1 base, with 6 bases left between them. Germline loops: CDR1 WNHNN, CDR2 SYGVQD (reference sequence). The CDR3 runs 13 residues.

The V call is TRBV11-1, the J call TRBJ1-2, with 9 bases identical to TRBD1. The CDR3 runs 14 residues. The trim removed 4 bases at V and 6 bases at J, leaving 6 bases unmatched. Germline CDR1 reads SGHAT; CDR2 reads FQDESV (reference sequence). CDR3 protein: CASSWTDRGNGYTF. CDR3 bases: TGTGCCAGCAGCTGGACGGACAGGGGAAATGGCTACACCTTC.

This chain links TRBV5-1 with TRBJ2-5, with a weak D call TRBD1 (6 bases). Trimming cost V 0 bases and J 5 bases, with 14 bases left between them. Germline CDR1 SGHRS, CDR2 YFSETQ. The CDR3 is 15 amino acids. The CDR3 DNA is TGCGCCAGCAGCTTGGTGGGGACAACGCGGGAGACCCAGTACTTC. Residues: CASSLVGTTRETQYF. The complete variable domain, with remaining parts taken from reference TRBV5-1 and TRBJ2-5, reads KAGVTQTPRYLIKTRGQQVTLSCSPISGHRSVSWYQQTPGQGLQFLFEYFSETQRNKGNFPGRFSGRQFSNSRSEMNVSTLELGDSALYLCASSLVGTTRETQYFGPGTRLLVL.

The gene calls are TRBV19 and TRBJ2-2, with D tentatively TRBD1 (6 bases). V lost 3 bases, J lost 6 bases, and 11 bases lay in between. CDR1 LNHDA and CDR2 SQIVND come from the germline V gene (reference sequence). CDR3 length: 14 residues. Here the CDR3 DNA reads TGTGCCAGTAGTATCATGGGGGCCCCCGGGGAGCTGTTTTTT. This codes for CASSIMGAPGELFF.

V gene TRBV5-1 combines with J gene TRBJ1-2; TRBD1 is a possible D gene (5 bases). The ends were cut back, 6 bases at V and 4 bases at J, with 19 bases in the middle. This CDR3 comprises 15 residues. The germline V gene has CDR1 SGHRS and CDR2 YFSETQ. CDR3 region: CASIQEPGNVYGYTF. The CDR3 bases are TGCGCCAGCATACAGGAGCCAGGGAACGTCTATGGCTACACCTTC.

The chain uses TRBV3-1 (or the pseudogene TRBV3-2) and TRBJ1-2; D is possibly TRBD1 (6 bases). CDR1 LGHDT and CDR2 YNNKEL come from the germline V gene (reference sequence). Trimming removed 5 bases at V and 2 bases at J, with 18 bases between. The CDR3 is 16 residues long. CDR3 DNA sequence: TGTGCCAGCAGCTCGCGAGGAGCAGGGGAGAACTATGGCTACACCTTC. This gives the protein CASSSRGAGENYGYTF.

V and J are TRBV3-1 (or the pseudogene TRBV3-2) and TRBJ2-7, with 11 bases matching TRBD2. Germline-derived CDR1 and CDR2 are LGHDT and YNNKEL (reference sequence). The CDR3 has 16 amino acids. V lost 4 bases, J lost 3 bases, and 8 bases stayed unmatched. The CDR3 spells CASSPAVAGGVYEQYF. CDR3 nucleotides: TGTGCCAGCAGCCCCGCGGTAGCGGGGGGGGTCTACGAGCAGTACTTC.